A selection of T cell receptor beta chains follows, all from one sample in a study of CD8+ T cells in alopecia areata. Clones were sequenced by immunoSEQ multiplex PCR, and TCRdb holds only the in-frame ones, with some missing. The sample yields over 90,000 clones, approximately 84% seen once. The sequences come from CD8+ T cells sorted from blood, collected between weeks 30 and 35, from a patient treated with tofacitinib. Every receptor here comes from a human donor with alopecia areata. CDR3s include the opening cysteine and the closing phenylalanine or tryptophan. Fields, in order: CDR3 DNA, CDR3 protein, V gene, D gene, J gene, clone size. A D gene is named only where the DNA matches it firmly. Clone size, where shown, is once, few, many, or a class for clones that have expanded.

CDR3 DNA: TGTGCCAGCAGCCCCGGTGGTTGGACTGAAGCTTTCTTT
CDR3 protein: CASSPGGWTEAFF
V gene: TRBV9
D gene: -
J gene: TRBJ1-1
clone size: once

CDR3 DNA: TGTGCCAGCAGCCAGGGACAGATGGGGACCGAGCAGTACTTC
CDR3 protein: CASSQGQMGTEQYF
V gene: TRBV7-6
D gene: TRBD1
J gene: TRBJ2-7
clone size: few

CDR3 DNA: TGCGCCAGCAGCTTGGCGGGACAGGGGATTGACGAGCAGTACTTC
CDR3 protein: CASSLAGQGIDEQYF
V gene: TRBV5-1
D gene: TRBD1
J gene: TRBJ2-7
clone size: -

CDR3 DNA: TGTGCCAGCAGCGGGACTAGCGGATCATACAATGAGCAGTTCTTC
CDR3 protein: CASSGTSGSYNEQFF
V gene: TRBV9
D gene: TRBD2
J gene: TRBJ2-1
clone size: -

CDR3 DNA: TGTGCCAGCAGTAATAAGGTATATGGGCAGCCCCAGCATTTT
CDR3 protein: CASSNKVYGQPQHF
V gene: TRBV27
D gene: -
J gene: TRBJ1-5
clone size: -

CDR3 DNA: TGTGCCAGCAGTGACCCACAGGGGGGCTATGGCTACACCTTC
CDR3 protein: CASSDPQGGYGYTF
V gene: TRBV6-5
D gene: TRBD1
J gene: TRBJ1-2
clone size: -

CDR3 DNA: TGCGCCAGCAGCTTCTCGGGAGGGACCTACAATGAGCAGTTCTTC
CDR3 protein: CASSFSGGTYNEQFF
V gene: TRBV5-1
D gene: TRBD2
J gene: TRBJ2-1
clone size: -

CDR3 DNA: TGTGCCAGCAGCACCGACAGGGTCTACGAGCAGTACTTC
CDR3 protein: CASSTDRVYEQYF
V gene: TRBV14
D gene: TRBD1
J gene: TRBJ2-7
clone size: -

CDR3 DNA: TGTGCCAGCAGTTTAAATGTAGGGAACTACGAGCAGTACTTC
CDR3 protein: CASSLNVGNYEQYF
V gene: TRBV27
D gene: -
J gene: TRBJ2-7
clone size: -

CDR3 DNA: TGTGCCAGCAGCTTATCATTTAGGGGGGCCGAAACCGGGGAGCTGTTTTTT
CDR3 protein: CASSLSFRGAETGELFF
V gene: TRBV7-8
D gene: -
J gene: TRBJ2-2
clone size: -

CDR3 DNA: TGTGCCAGTAGTATCGGAGAAGGGGCGTGGGAGCTGTTTTTT
CDR3 protein: CASSIGEGAWELFF
V gene: TRBV19
D gene: -
J gene: TRBJ2-2
clone size: -

CDR3 DNA: TGCAGCGTTGAACGGGCCCAGGGGGTCCCAGATACGCAGTATTTT
CDR3 protein: CSVERAQGVPDTQYF
V gene: TRBV29-1
D gene: TRBD1
J gene: TRBJ2-3
clone size: -

CDR3 DNA: TGTGCCAGCAGCTCAACGGGACAGGGTTACGAGCAGTACTTC
CDR3 protein: CASSSTGQGYEQYF
V gene: TRBV7-9
D gene: TRBD1
J gene: TRBJ2-7
clone size: -

CDR3 DNA: TGCGCCAGCAGCCTGGCCCAGGGGGCGGTCACTGAAGCTTTCTTT
CDR3 protein: CASSLAQGAVTEAFF
V gene: TRBV5-1
D gene: TRBD1
J gene: TRBJ1-1
clone size: -